The subject of this entry is one T cell receptor beta chain. Its antigen is not identified. Other DNA sequences in this specimen translate into the identical CDR3. The data were taken from a study of cytomegalovirus exposure and HLA in healthy donors. Study-wide findings and caveats: Specific recognition of CMV antigens was confirmed in vitro for a few chains (all CMV-associated). One variant, a missense change in DCLRE1C, was linked in a later analysis to TCR beta V- and J-gene trimming.

The CDR3 contains 15 residues. Germline CDR1 reads SGHAT; CDR2 reads FQNNGV. V was trimmed by 5 bases and J by 4 bases, leaving 15 bases between them. 13 Jbeta primers and 60 Vbeta primers were used for the PCR. TCRdb's table, derived via immunoSEQ multiplex PCR, lists solely in-frame clones and lacks some. This sample's table reports 220,000 or so clones. The chain links TRBV11-2 to TRBJ1-5; D remains unclear. The source is a girl aged 2-9 years in good health and CMV-seropositive. The sequenced material came from PBMCs. CDR3 sequence: CASSLTLAGNQPQHF. CDR3 DNA sequence: TGTGCCAGCAGCCTGACGCTCGCCGGGAATCAGCCCCAGCATTTT.